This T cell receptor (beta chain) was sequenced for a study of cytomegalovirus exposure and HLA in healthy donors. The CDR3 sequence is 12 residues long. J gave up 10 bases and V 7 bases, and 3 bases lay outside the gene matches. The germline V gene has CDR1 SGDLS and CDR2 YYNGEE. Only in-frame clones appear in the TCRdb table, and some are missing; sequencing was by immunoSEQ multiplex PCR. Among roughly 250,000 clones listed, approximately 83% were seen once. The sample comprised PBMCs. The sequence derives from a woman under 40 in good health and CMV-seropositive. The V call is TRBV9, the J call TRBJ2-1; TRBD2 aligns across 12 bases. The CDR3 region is CASGLAGYEQFF. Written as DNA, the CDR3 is TGTGCCAGCGGACTAGCGGGGTACGAGCAGTTCTTC.